This entry concerns a single T cell receptor beta chain. Its cognate antigen is unknown. TCRdb keeps only in-frame clones here, not all; method: immunoSEQ multiplex PCR. Of hundreds of thousands of clones in the sample, roughly three quarters are singletons; the top ten hold 11%. This sample was taken from a study of cytotoxic CD8 clonotypes in ibrutinib-treated CLL. The overall study: Within the patient group, ten to twelve were relapsed/refractory and some 14 treatment-naive, and about 18 were IGHV unmutated.

The study, taken as a whole, reports: Higher clonality was seen at ibrutinib response and a return toward baseline at progression.

This TCR derives from a human donor with chronic lymphocytic leukemia. The material was PBMCs, obtained after 12 months of ibrutinib treatment.

The CDR3 DNA is TGCGCCAGCAGCCAAGTCGCGGTAGATACGCAGTATTTT. This sequence encodes CASSQVAVDTQYF. The V gene is TRBV4-1, the J gene TRBJ2-3; no clear D gene. The germline V gene has CDR1 MGHRA and CDR2 YSYEKL. Trimming left V 1 base short and J 5 bases short, with 7 bases between. The CDR3 is 13 residues long.